This entry lists 26 T cell receptor beta chains sequenced from one sample in a study of identical twins. TCRdb analysed the 5' RACE reads with MiXCR anew, one entry per CDR3 protein. The repertoire holds about 900,000 distinct CDR3 sequences, with 12% as singletons. These data were also reused for a study on yellow fever vaccine responses in identical twins.

What was sequenced was PBMCs. These receptors were taken from a woman aged 18-29 years in good health.

This clonotype was seen repeatedly, ten times or more. V and J are TRBV12-3 or TRBV12-4 and TRBJ1-2; D ambiguous. V was trimmed by 2 bases and J by 4 bases, leaving 5 bases between them. This CDR3 spans 12 amino acids. Here the CDR3 DNA reads TGTGCCAGCAGTTTACAGCCCTATGGCTACACCTTC. This codes for CASSLQPYGYTF.

The rearrangement links TRBV19 to TRBJ2-1; D may correspond to TRBD1 or TRBD2 (5 bases each). The CDR3 has 15 residues. Looked up from germline, CDR1 is LNHDA and CDR2 is SQIVND (reference sequence). With 4 bases removed from V and 0 bases from J, the gap between germline ends came to 10 bases. CDR3 in DNA: TGTGCCAGTAGTAAGGGTGGGACCTCCTACAATGAGCAGTTCTTC. Encoded protein: CASSKGGTSYNEQFF.

This chain connects TRBV7-9 to TRBJ2-6; D call uncertain. V lost 3 bases and J lost 0, with 9 bases in between. The CDR3 is 16 residues long. Germline V CDR1 and CDR2: SEHNR, FQNEAQ (reference sequence). CDR3 region: CASSFGGDSGANVLTF. The CDR3 DNA reads as TGTGCCAGCAGCTTTGGCGGAGACTCTGGGGCCAACGTCCTGACTTTC.

The genes are TRBV6-1 and TRBJ2-6, with a possible D match to TRBD1 (5 bases). Per germline, CDR1 MNHNS and CDR2 SASEGT. The V end lost 11 bases, the J end lost 8 bases, and 10 bases lay between the germline ends. There are 11 residues in the CDR3. CDR3 loop: CACQGPNVLTF. CDR3 DNA: TGTGCCTGCCAGGGTCCCAACGTCCTGACTTTC.

This clonotype was observed a handful of times. CDR3 in amino acids: CASSYRSNQPQHF. CDR3 nucleotide sequence: TGTGCCAGCAGCTACAGGAGCAATCAGCCCCAGCATTTT. The genes are TRBV6-5 and TRBJ1-5; tentative D call: TRBD1 (5 bases). The V gene lost 6 bases and the J gene lost 1 base, with 7 bases spanning the gap. The germline V gene encodes CDR1 MNHEY and CDR2 SVGAGI. The CDR3 has 13 residues.

The table lists this clonotype with a few counts. This chain joins TRBV25-1 and TRBJ2-2; no clear D. In germline, CDR1 is MGHDK, CDR2 SYGVNS. Trimming cost V 3 bases and J 0 bases, with 11 bases left between them. The CDR3 contains 16 residues. The CDR3 loop is CASSDNPRANTGELFF. The CDR3 coding sequence is TGTGCCAGCAGTGATAACCCCAGAGCGAACACCGGGGAGCTGTTTTTT.

The table lists this clonotype with many counts. The CDR3 nucleotides read TGTGCCAGCAGTTTGAACAAAAACATTCAGTACTTC. It translates to CASSLNKNIQYF. The V gene is TRBV12-3 or TRBV12-4, the J gene TRBJ2-4, with D unresolved. This CDR3 contains 12 residues. The V gene lost 3 bases and the J gene lost 3 bases, with 3 bases spanning the gap.

The chain joins TRBV5-1 to TRBJ2-5, with 13 positions matching TRBD2. CDR3 length: 16 amino acids. Germline V CDR1 and CDR2: SGHRS, YFSETQ. V trimming: 4 bases; J trimming: 5 bases; junction bases outside the gene matches: 8. This chain's CDR3 is CASSTGTSGVRETQYF. Here the CDR3 DNA reads TGCGCCAGCAGCACCGGGACTAGCGGGGTTCGGGAGACCCAGTACTTC.

The chain couples TRBV2 to TRBJ2-7; D might be TRBD1 (5 bases). Looked up from germline, CDR1 is SNHLY and CDR2 is FYNNEI. The CDR3 runs to 13 residues. Trimming removed 6 bases from V and 7 bases from J, with 16 bases in between. The CDR3: CASRGWGRREQYF. As DNA, the CDR3 is TGTGCCAGCAGGGGTTGGGGCCGTCGAGAGCAGTACTTC.

This clonotype was counted only a few times. The chain is built from TRBV5-1 and TRBJ1-1, with a possible D match to TRBD1 (5 bases). V lost 0 bases and J 9 bases, leaving 12 bases between the germline ends. This CDR3 is 13 amino acids long. Germline assignment: CDR1 SGHRS and CDR2 YFSETQ. The CDR3 is CASSLGQSLQAFF. Here the CDR3 DNA reads TGCGCCAGCAGCTTGGGACAGTCCCTCCAAGCTTTCTTT.

This clonotype was found many times. The chain combines TRBV20-1 with TRBJ2-1; 16 bases map to TRBD2. The CDR3 loop spans 16 amino acids. The V and J ends lost 6 bases and 1 base, in that order; junction bases with no gene match: 3. Germline loops: CDR1 DFQATT, CDR2 SNEGSKA (reference sequence). The CDR3 DNA is TGCAGTGCCCAGGGACTAGCGGGAGGGTCCTACAATGAGCAGTTCTTC. This codes for CSAQGLAGGSYNEQFF.

This clonotype has only a few counts. V is TRBV4-2 and J is TRBJ2-3; D may be TRBD1 (6 bases). Germline CDR1 is LGHNA and CDR2 is YNFKEQ. Trimming removed 3 bases at V and 4 bases at J, with 14 bases between. The CDR3 runs 15 residues. The CDR3 is CASSQGDTAADTQYF. DNA of the CDR3: TGTGCCAGCAGCCAGGGGGACACCGCTGCAGATACGCAGTATTTT.

This clonotype was detected only a few times. The rearrangement joins TRBV7-9 to TRBJ2-3; D gene unclear. Deletions cut 3 bases from V and 4 bases from J, with 14 bases between. CDR3 length: 15 amino acids. From germline, CDR1 is SEHNR and CDR2 FQNEAQ (reference sequence). CDR3 in amino acids: CASSFKGLSADTQYF. Written as DNA, the CDR3 is TGTGCCAGCAGCTTCAAGGGCCTCTCGGCAGATACGCAGTATTTT.

The sample holds a few counts of this clonotype. The chain links TRBV5-1 to TRBJ2-1, with 14 bases matching TRBD2. CDR3 length: 18 amino acids. Germline values: CDR1 SGHRS, CDR2 YFSETQ. V was pared by 5 bases and J by 0 bases, with 7 bases of the junction left unmatched. This chain's CDR3 is CASSPRGTSGGSYNEQFF. The CDR3 DNA follows: TGCGCCAGCAGTCCGAGGGGGACTAGCGGGGGCTCCTACAATGAGCAGTTCTTC.

This clonotype was seen many times. V and J are TRBV12-3 or TRBV12-4 and TRBJ2-1, with unresolved D. This CDR3 comprises 14 residues. V gave up 5 bases and J gave up 10 bases, with 18 bases separating them. The CDR3 DNA follows: TGTGCCAGCAGTCAACGACCAACCGCCCGGGAGCAGTTCTTC. Translating gives CASSQRPTAREQFF.

This clonotype was seen only a few times. This chain connects TRBV7-9 to TRBJ2-5; 9 bases map to TRBD2. Germline CDR1 and CDR2: SEHNR and FQNEAQ (reference sequence). Trimming removed 1 base from V and 4 bases from J; junction bases left unmatched: 7. This CDR3 comprises 16 residues. The CDR3 region is CASSLGLAGRSETQYF. For the CDR3, the DNA is TGTGCCAGCAGCTTAGGGCTAGCGGGAAGGTCAGAGACCCAGTACTTC.

This clonotype was observed a few times. The rearrangement joins TRBV19 to TRBJ2-1; 9 bases are a match to TRBD2. The V and J ends lost 4 bases and 5 bases, in that order; junction bases with no gene match: 3. There are 14 residues in the CDR3. The germline CDR1 and CDR2 sequences are LNHDA and SQIVND (reference sequence). CDR3 bases: TGTGCCAGTAGTAGGACTAGCGCCGACAATGAGCAGTTCTTC. Translating it yields CASSRTSADNEQFF.

The J gene is TRBJ2-1, the V gene TRBV20-1; 10 positions agree with TRBD2. CDR3 length: 16 residues. J lost 6 bases, V lost 4 bases, and 12 bases had no gene match. Germline CDR1 reads DFQATT; CDR2 reads SNEGSKA (reference sequence). The CDR3 spells CSATGTPSGSGNEQFF. DNA of the CDR3: TGCAGTGCTACCGGGACACCTAGCGGGAGTGGCAATGAGCAGTTCTTC.

The sample holds a few counts of this clonotype. This chain joins TRBV2 and TRBJ2-1; D uncertain. CDR3 length equals 10 residues. V shed 8 bases and J shed 11 bases, with 10 bases lying between them. Per germline, CDR1 SNHLY and CDR2 FYNNEI. In nucleotides, the CDR3 is TGTGCCAGCGGGGAACACAAGCAGTTCTTC. It translates to CASGEHKQFF.

The table lists this clonotype with many counts. V and J are TRBV29-1 and TRBJ1-5; D remains ambiguous. This CDR3 contains 13 residues. The germline CDR1 and CDR2 sequences are SQVTM and ANQGSEA. V gave up 5 bases and J gave up 3 bases, with 11 bases separating them. This chain's CDR3 is CSVRDGDNQPQHF. DNA for the CDR3: TGCAGCGTTCGAGACGGTGACAATCAGCCCCAGCATTTT.

The V call is TRBV5-1, the J call TRBJ1-1; D is unclear. V lost 3 bases to trimming and J lost 5 bases, with 8 bases between them. CDR3 length equals 12 residues. The germline CDR1 and CDR2 sequences are SGHRS and YFSETQ. The CDR3 is CASSSYPTEAFF. In DNA form, the CDR3 reads TGCGCCAGCAGCTCCTACCCGACTGAAGCTTTCTTT.

In its sample, this clonotype was seen many times. The rearrangement uses TRBV6-1 and TRBJ1-1; possible D gene TRBD1, 5 bases. The V gene lost 6 bases and the J gene lost 6 bases, with 20 bases spanning the gap. CDR1 and CDR2 (germline): MNHNS, SASEGT. The CDR3 covers 15 residues. Written as DNA, the CDR3 is TGTGCCAGCAGGCCGGGGCACCCAAGGGACCCTGAAGCTTTCTTT. Its translation is CASRPGHPRDPEAFF.

This clonotype occurred a few times. The chain carries TRBV12-5 and TRBJ2-2; unclear D gene. The CDR3 runs 13 residues. Germline V CDR1 and CDR2: LGHNT, FRNRAP. Trimming took 4 bases from V and 4 from J, leaving 7 bases between them. CDR3 sequence: CASGSPSTGELFF. CDR3 bases: TGTGCTAGTGGTTCCCCTAGCACCGGGGAGCTGTTTTTT.

The sample holds a few counts of this clonotype. CDR3 amino acids: CASSLDQGVPQHF. The CDR3 coding sequence is TGTGCCAGCAGCTTAGATCAGGGCGTACCCCAGCATTTT. This sequence joins TRBV11-2 and TRBJ1-5; possible D gene TRBD1, 5 bases. This CDR3 contains 13 residues. V lost 0 bases to trimming and J lost 10 bases, with 10 bases between them. Germline lookup yields CDR1 SGHAT and CDR2 FQNNGV.

The chain carries TRBV16 and TRBJ2-1; no reliable D call. The germline gives CDR1 KGHSY, CDR2 FQNENV. Trimming took off 1 base at V and 0 bases at J, with 13 bases between the two ends. The CDR3 has 17 amino acids. This CDR3 is CASSQLGSPSSYNEQFF. As DNA, the CDR3 is TGTGCCAGCAGCCAATTAGGCTCACCGAGCTCCTACAATGAGCAGTTCTTC.

This clonotype was observed a handful of times. J is TRBJ2-7 and V is TRBV12-3 or TRBV12-4, with 9 nucleotides matching TRBD1. This CDR3 region has 13 residues. V was clipped by 6 bases and J by 4 bases; unmatched bases: 4. CDR3 region: CASRQGAGYEQYV. The CDR3 DNA follows: TGTGCCAGCAGACAGGGGGCGGGTTACGAGCAGTACGTC.